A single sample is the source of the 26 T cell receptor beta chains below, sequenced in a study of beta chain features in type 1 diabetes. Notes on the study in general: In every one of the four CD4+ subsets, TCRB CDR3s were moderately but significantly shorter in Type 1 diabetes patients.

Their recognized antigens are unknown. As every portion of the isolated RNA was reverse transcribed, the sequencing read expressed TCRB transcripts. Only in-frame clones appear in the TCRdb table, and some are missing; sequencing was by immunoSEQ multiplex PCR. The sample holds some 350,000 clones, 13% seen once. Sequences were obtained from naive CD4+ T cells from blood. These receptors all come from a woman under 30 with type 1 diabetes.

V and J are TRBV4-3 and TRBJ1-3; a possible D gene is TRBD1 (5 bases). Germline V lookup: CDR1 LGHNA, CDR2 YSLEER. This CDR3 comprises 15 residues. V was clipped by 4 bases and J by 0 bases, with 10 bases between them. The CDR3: CASSLGQISGNTIYF. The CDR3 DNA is TGCGCCAGCAGCCTTGGACAAATCTCTGGAAACACCATATATTTT.

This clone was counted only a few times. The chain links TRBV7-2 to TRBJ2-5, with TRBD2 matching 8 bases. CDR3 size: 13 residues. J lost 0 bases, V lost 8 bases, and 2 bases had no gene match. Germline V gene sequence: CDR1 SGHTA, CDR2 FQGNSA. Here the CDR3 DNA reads TGTGCCAGCGGACTAGCCGACCAAGAGACCCAGTACTTC. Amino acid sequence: CASGLADQETQYF.

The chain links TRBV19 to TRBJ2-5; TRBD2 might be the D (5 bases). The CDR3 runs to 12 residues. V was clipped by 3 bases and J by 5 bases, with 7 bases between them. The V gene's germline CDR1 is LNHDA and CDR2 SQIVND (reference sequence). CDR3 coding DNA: TGTGCCAGTAGTATGGGGAGTGAGACCCAGTACTTC. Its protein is CASSMGSETQYF.

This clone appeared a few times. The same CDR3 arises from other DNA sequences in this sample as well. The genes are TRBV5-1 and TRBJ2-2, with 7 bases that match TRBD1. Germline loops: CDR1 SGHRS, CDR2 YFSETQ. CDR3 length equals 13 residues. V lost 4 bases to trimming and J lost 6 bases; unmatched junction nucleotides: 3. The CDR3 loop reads CASSGTGAGELFF. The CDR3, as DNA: TGCGCCAGCAGCGGAACAGGGGCCGGGGAGCTGTTTTTT.

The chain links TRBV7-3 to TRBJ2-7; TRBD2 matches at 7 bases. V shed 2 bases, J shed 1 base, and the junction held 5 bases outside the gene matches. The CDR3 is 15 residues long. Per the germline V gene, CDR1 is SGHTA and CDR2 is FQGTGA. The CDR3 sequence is CASSLGGSGSYEQYF. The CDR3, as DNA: TGTGCCAGCAGCTTAGGCGGTAGCGGGTCCTACGAGCAGTACTTC.

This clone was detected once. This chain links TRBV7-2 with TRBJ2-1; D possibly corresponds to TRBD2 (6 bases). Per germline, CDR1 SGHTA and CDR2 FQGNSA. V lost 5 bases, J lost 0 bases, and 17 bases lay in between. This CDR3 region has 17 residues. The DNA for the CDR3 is TGTGCCAGCAGCCCCCAGAGCGGGTGGAGCTCCTACAATGAGCAGTTCTTC. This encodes CASSPQSGWSSYNEQFF.

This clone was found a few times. The CDR3 DNA reads as TGCAGCGCAAAAACAGGGGGCAACTCCTACGAGCAGTACTTC. It codes for CSAKTGGNSYEQYF. The V gene is TRBV29-1, the J gene TRBJ2-7; 9 bases line up with TRBD1. Germline V gives CDR1 SQVTM, CDR2 ANQGSEA. CDR3 length: 14 residues. The trim removed 7 bases at V and 0 bases at J, leaving 7 bases unmatched.

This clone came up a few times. Here the CDR3 DNA reads TGTGCCATCAGTGCTCGGGAGAGCACAGATACGCAGTATTTT. Amino acid sequence: CAISARESTDTQYF. The chain couples TRBV10-3 to TRBJ2-3; D may be TRBD2 (6 bases). From germline, CDR1 is ENHRY and CDR2 SYGVKD. This CDR3 is 14 amino acids long. V was pared by 4 bases and J by 0 bases, with 8 bases between.

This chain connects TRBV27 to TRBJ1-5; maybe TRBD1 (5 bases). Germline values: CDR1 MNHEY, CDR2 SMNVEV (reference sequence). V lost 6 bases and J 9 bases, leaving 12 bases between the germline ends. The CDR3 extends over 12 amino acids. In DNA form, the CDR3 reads TGTGCCAGCAGAGAGCGGGGGGGGCCCCAGCATTTT. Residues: CASRERGGPQHF.

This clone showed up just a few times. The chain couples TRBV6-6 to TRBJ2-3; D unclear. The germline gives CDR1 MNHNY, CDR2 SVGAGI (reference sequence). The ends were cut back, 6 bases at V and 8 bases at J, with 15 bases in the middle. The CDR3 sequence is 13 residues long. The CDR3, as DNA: TGTGCCAGCAGCCTACAATCGATAGCTACGCAGTATTTT. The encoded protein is CASSLQSIATQYF.

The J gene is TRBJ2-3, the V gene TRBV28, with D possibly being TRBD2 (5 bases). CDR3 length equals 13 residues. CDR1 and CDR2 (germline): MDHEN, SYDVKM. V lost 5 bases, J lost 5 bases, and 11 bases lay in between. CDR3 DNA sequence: TGTGCCAGCAGTGTGGGTGGAGGAGATACGCAGTATTTT. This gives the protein CASSVGGGDTQYF.

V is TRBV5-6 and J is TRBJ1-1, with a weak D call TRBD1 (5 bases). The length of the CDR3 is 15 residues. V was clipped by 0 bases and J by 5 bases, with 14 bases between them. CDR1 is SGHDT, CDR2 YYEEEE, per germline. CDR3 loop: CASSLGVGRWTEAFF. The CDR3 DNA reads TGTGCCAGCAGCTTGGGTGTGGGGCGTTGGACTGAAGCTTTCTTT.

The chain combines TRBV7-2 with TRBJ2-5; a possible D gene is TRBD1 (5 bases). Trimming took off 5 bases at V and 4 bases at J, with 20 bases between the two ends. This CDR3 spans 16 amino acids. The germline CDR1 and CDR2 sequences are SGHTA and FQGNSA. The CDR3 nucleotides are TGTGCCAGCAGCCCAGTCCAGGGTAAAGGGGCAGAGACCCAGTACTTC. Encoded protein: CASSPVQGKGAETQYF.

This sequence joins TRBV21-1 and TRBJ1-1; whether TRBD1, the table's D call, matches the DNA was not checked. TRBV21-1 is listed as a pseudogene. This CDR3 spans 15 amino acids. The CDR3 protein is CASSGQHRGHHGAFF. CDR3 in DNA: TGTGCCAGCAGCGGACAACACAGGGGTCACCATGGAGCTTTCTTT.

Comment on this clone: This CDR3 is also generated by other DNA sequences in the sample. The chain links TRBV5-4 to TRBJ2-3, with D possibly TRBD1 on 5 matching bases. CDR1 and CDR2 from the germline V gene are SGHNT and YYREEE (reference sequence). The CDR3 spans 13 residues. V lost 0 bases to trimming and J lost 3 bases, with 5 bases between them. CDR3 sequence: CASSLAGTDTQYF. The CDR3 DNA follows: TGTGCCAGCAGCTTGGCAGGGACAGATACGCAGTATTTT.

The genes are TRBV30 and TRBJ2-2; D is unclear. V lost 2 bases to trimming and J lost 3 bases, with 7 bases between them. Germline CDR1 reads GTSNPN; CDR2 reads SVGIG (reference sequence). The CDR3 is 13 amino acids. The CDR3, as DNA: TGTGCCTGGAGTAGAGTTGACACCGGGGAGCTGTTTTTT. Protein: CAWSRVDTGELFF.

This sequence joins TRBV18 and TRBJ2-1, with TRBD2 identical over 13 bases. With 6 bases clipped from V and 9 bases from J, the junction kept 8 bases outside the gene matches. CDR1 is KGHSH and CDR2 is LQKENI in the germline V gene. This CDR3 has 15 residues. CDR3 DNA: TGTGCCAGCTCCCTCGGACTAGCGGGAGTCGGTGAGCAGTTCTTC. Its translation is CASSLGLAGVGEQFF.

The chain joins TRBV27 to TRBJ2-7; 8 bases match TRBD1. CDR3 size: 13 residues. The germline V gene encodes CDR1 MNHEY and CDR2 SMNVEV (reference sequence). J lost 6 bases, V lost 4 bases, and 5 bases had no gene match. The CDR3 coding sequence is TGTGCCAGCAGTTCACACAGGGGGAGCGAGCAGTACTTC. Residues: CASSSHRGSEQYF.

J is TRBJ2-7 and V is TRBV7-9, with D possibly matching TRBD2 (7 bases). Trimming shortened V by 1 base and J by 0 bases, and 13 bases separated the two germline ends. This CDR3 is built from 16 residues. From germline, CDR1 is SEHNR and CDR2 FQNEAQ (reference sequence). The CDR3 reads CASSLGGAGDSYEQYF. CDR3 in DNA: TGTGCCAGCAGCTTAGGGGGGGCGGGGGACTCCTACGAGCAGTACTTC.

The CDR3 coding sequence is TGTGCCAGCTCACCACCCCTTAGTGAAGCTTTCTTT. It yields the protein CASSPPLSEAFF. This chain connects TRBV18 to TRBJ1-1; no clear D gene. The germline V gene encodes CDR1 KGHSH and CDR2 LQKENI. This CDR3 comprises 12 residues. The germline V and J ends were trimmed by 0 bases and 7 bases, with 6 bases remaining between them.

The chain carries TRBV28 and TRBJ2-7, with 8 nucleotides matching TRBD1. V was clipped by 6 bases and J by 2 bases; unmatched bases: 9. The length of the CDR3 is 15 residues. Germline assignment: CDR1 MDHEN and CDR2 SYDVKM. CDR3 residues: CASRPGGTGAYEQYF. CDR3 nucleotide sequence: TGTGCCAGCAGACCCGGAGGGACAGGAGCCTACGAGCAGTACTTC.

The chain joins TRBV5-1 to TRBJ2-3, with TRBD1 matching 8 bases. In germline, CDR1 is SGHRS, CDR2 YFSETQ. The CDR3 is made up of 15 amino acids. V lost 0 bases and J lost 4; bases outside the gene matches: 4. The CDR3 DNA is TGCGCCAGCAGCTTGGATGGACAGGGCTCAGATACGCAGTATTTT. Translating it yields CASSLDGQGSDTQYF.

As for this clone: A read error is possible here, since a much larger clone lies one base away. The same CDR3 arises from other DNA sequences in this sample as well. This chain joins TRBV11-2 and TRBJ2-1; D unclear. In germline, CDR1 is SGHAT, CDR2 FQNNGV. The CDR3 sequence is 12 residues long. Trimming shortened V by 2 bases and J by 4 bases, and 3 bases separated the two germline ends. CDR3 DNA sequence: TGTGCCAGCAGCTTATCGTACAATGAGCAGTTCTTC. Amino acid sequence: CASSLSYNEQFF. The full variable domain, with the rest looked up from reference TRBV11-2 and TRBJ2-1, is EAGVAQSPRYKIIEKRQSVAFWCNPISGHATLYWYQQILGQGPKLLIQFQNNGVVDDSQLPKDRFSAERLKGVDSTLKIQPAKLEDSAVYLCASSLSYNEQFFGPGTRLTVL.

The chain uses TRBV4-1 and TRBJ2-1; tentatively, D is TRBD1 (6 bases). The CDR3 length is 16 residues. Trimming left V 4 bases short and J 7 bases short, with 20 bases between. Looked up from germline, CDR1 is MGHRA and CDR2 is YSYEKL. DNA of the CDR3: TGCGCCAGCAGCCCTCCGAACAGGGCGGCGGGTAATGAGCAGTTCTTC. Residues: CASSPPNRAAGNEQFF.

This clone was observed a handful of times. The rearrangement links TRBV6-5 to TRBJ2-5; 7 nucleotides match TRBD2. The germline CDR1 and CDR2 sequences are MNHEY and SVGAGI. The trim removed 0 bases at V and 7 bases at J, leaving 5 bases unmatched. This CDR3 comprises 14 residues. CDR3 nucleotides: TGTGCCAGCAGTTACTCGGGGTCGGGGGGGACCCAGTACTTC. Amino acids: CASSYSGSGGTQYF.

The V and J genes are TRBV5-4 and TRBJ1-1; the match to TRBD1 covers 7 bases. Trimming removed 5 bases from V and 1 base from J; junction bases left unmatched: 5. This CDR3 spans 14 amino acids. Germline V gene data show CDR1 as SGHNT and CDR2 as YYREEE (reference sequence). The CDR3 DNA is TGTGCCAGCAGGAGGGCAGGGGGGAACACTGAAGCTTTCTTT. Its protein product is CASRRAGGNTEAFF. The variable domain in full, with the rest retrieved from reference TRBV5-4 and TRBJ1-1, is ETGVTQSPTHLIKTRGQQVTLRCSSQSGHNTVSWYQQALGQGPQFIFQYYREEENGRGNFPPRFSGLQFPNYSSELNVNALELDDSALYLCASRRAGGNTEAFFGQGTRLTVV.